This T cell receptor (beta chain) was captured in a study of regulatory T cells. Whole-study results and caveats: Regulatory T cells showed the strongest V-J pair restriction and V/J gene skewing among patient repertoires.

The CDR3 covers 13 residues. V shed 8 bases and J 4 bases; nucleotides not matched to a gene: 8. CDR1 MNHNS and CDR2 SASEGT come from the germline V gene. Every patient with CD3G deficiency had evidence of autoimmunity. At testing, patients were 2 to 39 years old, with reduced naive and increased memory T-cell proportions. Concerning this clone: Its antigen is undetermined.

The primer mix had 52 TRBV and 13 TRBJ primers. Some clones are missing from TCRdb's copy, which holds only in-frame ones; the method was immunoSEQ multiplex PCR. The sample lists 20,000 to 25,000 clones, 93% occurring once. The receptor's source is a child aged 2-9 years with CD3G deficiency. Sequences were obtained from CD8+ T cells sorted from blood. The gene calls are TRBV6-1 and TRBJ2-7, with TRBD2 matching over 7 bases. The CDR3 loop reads CASARVGGYEQYF. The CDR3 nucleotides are TGTGCCAGCGCCCGAGTGGGGGGGTACGAGCAGTACTTC.